The 22 T cell receptor beta chains below all came from one sample that was sequenced in a study of T cell changes during pregnancy in multiple sclerosis. Profiled with immunoSEQ multiplex PCR; TCRdb holds only in-frame clones, not every one. This sample carries roughly 85,000 clones, about nine tenths of them seen once, and the ten largest clones take approximately 2.5%. Source: peripheral blood, taken in the first trimester of pregnancy. All receptors come from a female donor with multiple sclerosis, enrolled in a pregnancy study.

This chain uses TRBV19 with TRBJ2-7, with 13 bases identical to TRBD2. The trim removed 1 base at V and 3 bases at J, leaving 0 bases unmatched. The germline V gene encodes CDR1 LNHDA and CDR2 SQIVND (reference sequence). The CDR3 sequence is 15 residues long. Here the CDR3 reads CASSIGTSGSYEQYF. DNA of the CDR3: TGTGCCAGTAGTATAGGGACTAGCGGGAGCTACGAGCAGTACTTC. Complete variable domain (other parts from reference TRBV19 and TRBJ2-7): DGGITQSPKYLFRKEGQNVTLSCEQNLNHDAMYWYRQDPGQGLRLIYYSQIVNDFQKGDIAEGYSVSREKKESFPLTVTSAQKNPTAFYLCASSIGTSGSYEQYFGPGTRLTVT.

This chain connects TRBV7-6 to TRBJ2-5; D is possibly TRBD1 (5 bases). The ends were cut back, 2 bases at V and 5 bases at J, with 18 bases in the middle. Germline V CDR1 and CDR2: SGHVS, FNYEAQ. CDR3 length: 16 amino acids. CDR3 amino acids: CASSLRATMGQETQYF. CDR3 bases: TGTGCCAGCAGCTTACGGGCTACGATGGGGCAGGAGACCCAGTACTTC.

The chain links TRBV5-8 to TRBJ2-7, with 8 bases fitting TRBD2. V shed 3 bases and J 3 bases; nucleotides not matched to a gene: 8. The CDR3 sequence is 15 residues long. Germline V CDR1 and CDR2: SGHTS, YDEGEE. CDR3 nucleotides: TGTGCCAGCAGCTCCCGCGGGAGGAGATACTACGAGCAGTACTTC. This codes for CASSSRGRRYYEQYF.

The chain employs TRBV14 and TRBJ1-2; the D gene is possibly TRBD1 (6 bases). CDR3 length: 13 residues. Trimming pared 4 bases from V and 7 bases from J, leaving 13 bases between. Germline-derived CDR1 and CDR2 are SGHDN and FVKESK. The CDR3 DNA reads TGTGCCAGCAGCCCCAACAACAGGGTTGGCTACACCTTC. It specifies CASSPNNRVGYTF. The whole variable domain, remainder taken from reference TRBV14 and TRBJ1-2, is EAGVTQFPSHSVIEKGQTVTLRCDPISGHDNLYWYRRVMGKEIKFLLHFVKESKQDESGMPNNRFLAERTGGTYSTLKVQPAELEDSGVYFCASSPNNRVGYTFGSGTRLTVV.

The chain has TRBV5-6 and TRBJ1-2; no reliable D call. From germline, CDR1 is SGHDT and CDR2 YYEEEE. CDR3 size: 14 residues. Deletions cut 1 base from V and 1 base from J, with 8 bases between. CDR3 bases: TGTGCCAGCAGCTTGTGGCAGGTTAACTATGGCTACACCTTC. This codes for CASSLWQVNYGYTF.

This chain uses TRBV5-5 with TRBJ1-2; TRBD1 matches 11 bases. The trim removed 3 bases at V and 4 bases at J, leaving 2 bases unmatched. The length of the CDR3 is 14 residues. Germline V gene lookup returns CDR1 SGHKS and CDR2 YYEKEE (reference sequence). CDR3 sequence (DNA): TGTGCCAGCAGCTCTGGGACAGGGGGCTATGGCTACACCTTC. It codes for CASSSGTGGYGYTF.

This clone was found once. The chain uses TRBV10-2 and TRBJ1-6, with unresolved D. Germline assignment: CDR1 WSHSY and CDR2 SAAADI. Trimming shortened V by 9 bases and J by 7 bases, and 13 bases separated the two germline ends. This CDR3 is built from 13 residues. CDR3 amino acids: CASWTGRNSPLHF. The CDR3 DNA reads as TGCGCCAGTTGGACGGGGAGGAATTCACCCCTCCACTTT.

This chain links TRBV9 with TRBJ2-1; 14 bases map to TRBD2. The CDR3 totals 15 residues. Germline V gene lookup returns CDR1 SGDLS and CDR2 YYNGEE. V shed 3 bases and J 7 bases; nucleotides not matched to a gene: 3. CDR3 bases: TGTGCCAGCAGCGCAGGACTAGCGGGAGGAAATGAGCAGTTCTTC. Its translation: CASSAGLAGGNEQFF.

V is TRBV7-9 and J is TRBJ1-2; maybe TRBD1 (5 bases). There are 14 residues in the CDR3. CDR1 and CDR2 from the germline V gene are SEHNR and FQNEAQ (reference sequence). Trimming took 2 bases from V and 2 from J, leaving 9 bases between them. CDR3 sequence: CASSLIGGNYGYTF. The CDR3 DNA follows: TGTGCCAGCAGCTTAATCGGGGGGAACTATGGCTACACCTTC.

The chain carries TRBV7-3 and TRBJ2-3; D not resolved. CDR1 is SGHTA and CDR2 is FQGTGA in the germline V gene. The CDR3 sequence is 13 residues long. Deletions cut 4 bases from V and 1 base from J, with 6 bases between. CDR3 protein: CASSSIRTDTQYF. DNA of the CDR3: TGTGCCAGCAGCTCTATTCGCACAGATACGCAGTATTTT.

This chain links TRBV7-9 with TRBJ1-6; D might be TRBD1 (6 bases). Germline V lookup: CDR1 SEHNR, CDR2 FQNEAQ (reference sequence). V lost 4 bases and J lost 8, with 15 bases in between. The CDR3 runs to 15 residues. The CDR3 spells CASSSQTGAHSPLHF. CDR3 bases: TGTGCCAGCAGCTCCCAGACAGGTGCTCATTCACCCCTCCACTTT.

This chain joins TRBV5-4 and TRBJ2-5, with TRBD2 identical over 8 bases. Germline CDR1 reads SGHNT; CDR2 reads YYREEE (reference sequence). This CDR3 spans 14 amino acids. With V trimmed by 3 bases and J by 4 bases, 5 bases remained unmatched. CDR3 coding DNA: TGTGCCAGCAGCTCGGACGGGGGGGCAGAGACCCAGTACTTC. As protein: CASSSDGGAETQYF.

The rearrangement uses TRBV7-2 and TRBJ2-7, with D possibly matching TRBD1 (6 bases). Per germline, CDR1 SGHTA and CDR2 FQGNSA. The CDR3 loop spans 14 amino acids. V gave up 1 base and J gave up 4 bases, with 11 bases separating them. CDR3 loop: CASSLGRGWYEQYF. The CDR3 nucleotides read TGTGCCAGCAGCTTAGGCAGGGGCTGGTACGAGCAGTACTTC.

The chain links TRBV5-4 to TRBJ2-3, with 8 bases matching TRBD2. CDR3 length equals 15 residues. CDR1 and CDR2 from the germline V gene are SGHNT and YYREEE (reference sequence). V trimming: 5 bases; J trimming: 7 bases; junction bases outside the gene matches: 12. The CDR3 is CASRAVPSGPNTQYF. The CDR3 DNA sequence: TGTGCCAGCAGGGCGGTACCTAGCGGGCCCAATACGCAGTATTTT.

The chain uses TRBV6-4 and TRBJ2-3; D gene ambiguous. CDR3 size: 12 residues. Trimming took off 6 bases at V and 0 bases at J, with 4 bases between the two ends. The germline V gene has CDR1 MRHNA and CDR2 SNTAGT. The CDR3 coding sequence is TGTGCCAGCAGATCGAGCACAGATACGCAGTATTTT. Protein product: CASRSSTDTQYF.

V gene TRBV6-1 combines with J gene TRBJ2-4; 8 bases are a match to TRBD1. The trim removed 3 bases at V and 6 bases at J, leaving 4 bases unmatched. CDR3 length: 14 residues. Germline lookup yields CDR1 MNHNS and CDR2 SASEGT. The DNA of the CDR3 is TGTGCCAGCAGTGAGGCAGGGGGCGGAAACATTCAGTACTTC. Translated, it gives CASSEAGGGNIQYF.

A few counts support this clone. The chain carries TRBV5-1 and TRBJ1-1; 9 nucleotides agree with TRBD1. The CDR3 spans 15 residues. Germline values: CDR1 SGHRS, CDR2 YFSETQ. The V and J ends lost 2 bases and 6 bases, in that order; junction bases with no gene match: 8. The CDR3 sequence is CASSLRTGVGSEAFF. In DNA, the CDR3 is TGCGCCAGCAGCTTAAGGACAGGGGTCGGATCTGAAGCTTTCTTT.

The V call is TRBV18, the J call TRBJ1-2; 7 nucleotides align to TRBD1. Looked up from germline, CDR1 is KGHSH and CDR2 is LQKENI. This CDR3 is 14 amino acids long. The V gene end was trimmed by 2 bases and the J gene end by 4 bases; junction bases not matched to a gene: 4. CDR3 loop: CASSPDRAGYGYTF. The CDR3, as DNA: TGTGCCAGCTCACCAGACAGGGCCGGCTATGGCTACACCTTC.

This rearrangement joins TRBV27 to TRBJ2-2, with D unresolved. Germline values: CDR1 MNHEY, CDR2 SMNVEV (reference sequence). Trimming took 6 bases from V and 1 from J, leaving 3 bases between them. The CDR3 has 12 amino acids. The CDR3 DNA follows: TGTGCCAGCAGGAGGAACACCGGGGAGCTGTTTTTT. It yields the protein CASRRNTGELFF.

The chain joins TRBV27 to TRBJ2-7; possibly TRBD1 for D (5 bases). Trimming stripped 0 bases from V and 2 bases from J, with 8 bases between. Germline V gives CDR1 MNHEY, CDR2 SMNVEV (reference sequence). There are 14 residues in the CDR3. DNA for the CDR3: TGTGCCAGCAGTTTATCTCCAGGGACCTACGAGCAGTACTTC. Translation: CASSLSPGTYEQYF.

This clone was seen more than once but under ten times. This chain joins TRBV5-1 and TRBJ2-7; 9 bases agree with TRBD2. The CDR3 is made up of 15 amino acids. With 0 bases clipped from V and 2 bases from J, the junction kept 3 bases outside the gene matches. CDR1 is SGHRS and CDR2 is YFSETQ in the germline V gene. CDR3 sequence reads: CASSLAGTSPYEQYF. CDR3 DNA sequence: TGCGCCAGCAGCTTGGCCGGGACTAGCCCCTACGAGCAGTACTTC.

The chain recombines TRBV5-6 with TRBJ1-1; maybe TRBD1 (6 bases). The germline CDR1 and CDR2 sequences are SGHDT and YYEEEE. With 0 bases removed from V and 0 bases from J, the gap between germline ends came to 9 bases. The CDR3 totals 15 residues. The CDR3 here is CASSLDRVMNTEAFF. The CDR3 DNA reads as TGTGCCAGCAGCTTGGACAGGGTAATGAACACTGAAGCTTTCTTT.